These 2 T cell receptor beta chains share one sample of origin, sequenced in a study of OX40 agonist ivuxolimab in advanced cancers. Clones were sequenced by immunoSEQ multiplex PCR, and TCRdb holds only the in-frame ones, with some missing. Of 50,000 or so clones listed, over 85% were seen once; the top ten hold around 26%. Sample: CD4+ or CD8+ T cells sorted from blood, taken in a trial of the OX40 agonist ivuxolimab. The receptors here all came from an adult with an advanced solid tumor such as melanoma, head and neck, liver or kidney cancer.

The chain uses TRBV12-2 and TRBJ2-3; TRBD2, the table's D call, lacks a check against the DNA. TRBV12-2 is annotated as a pseudogene. The CDR3 has 18 residues. CDR3 DNA sequence: TGTGCAAGTCGCATGCTTAGTTTACAGCGGGACTGGGCAGATACGCAGTATTTT. Protein sequence: CASRMLSLQRDWADTQYF.

The chain is built from TRBV14 and TRBJ2-2; 7 bases agree with TRBD2. Germline V CDR1 and CDR2: SGHDN, FVKESK. The CDR3 spans 14 residues. J was trimmed by 6 bases and V by 4 bases; bases with no gene match: 5. The CDR3 coding sequence is TGTGCCAGCAGCCTTGGACTAGGCGCCGGGGAGCTGTTTTTT. Amino acid sequence: CASSLGLGAGELFF.